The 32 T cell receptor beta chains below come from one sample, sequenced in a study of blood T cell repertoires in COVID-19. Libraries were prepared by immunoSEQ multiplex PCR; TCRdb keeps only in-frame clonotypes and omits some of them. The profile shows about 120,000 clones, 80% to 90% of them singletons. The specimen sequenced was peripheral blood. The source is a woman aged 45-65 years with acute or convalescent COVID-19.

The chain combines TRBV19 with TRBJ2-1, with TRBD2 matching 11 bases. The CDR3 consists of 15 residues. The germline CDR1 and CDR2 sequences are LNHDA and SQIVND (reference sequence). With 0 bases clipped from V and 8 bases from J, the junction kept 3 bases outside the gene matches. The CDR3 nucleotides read TGTGCCAGTAGTATAGACACTAGCGGGAGTTATGAGCAGTTCTTC. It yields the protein CASSIDTSGSYEQFF.

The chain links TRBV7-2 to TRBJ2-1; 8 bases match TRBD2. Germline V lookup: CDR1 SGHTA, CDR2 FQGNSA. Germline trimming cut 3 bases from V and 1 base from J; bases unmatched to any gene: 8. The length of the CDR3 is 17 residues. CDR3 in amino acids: CASSFIIAGSSYNEQFF. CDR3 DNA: TGTGCCAGCAGCTTTATAATAGCGGGGAGTTCCTACAATGAGCAGTTCTTC.

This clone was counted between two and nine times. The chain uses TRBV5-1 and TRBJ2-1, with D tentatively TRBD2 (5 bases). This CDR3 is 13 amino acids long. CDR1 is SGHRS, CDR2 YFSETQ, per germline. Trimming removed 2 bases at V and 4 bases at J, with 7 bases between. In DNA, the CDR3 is TGCGCCAGCAGCTTAGGCGGGTACAATGAGCAGTTCTTC. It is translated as CASSLGGYNEQFF.

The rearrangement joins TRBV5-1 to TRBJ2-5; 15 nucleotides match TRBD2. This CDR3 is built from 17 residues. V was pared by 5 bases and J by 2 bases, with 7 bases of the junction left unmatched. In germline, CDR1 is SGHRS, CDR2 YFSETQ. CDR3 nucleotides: TGCGCCAGCAGGTACTCCGGGACTAGCGGGAGGCAAGAGACCCAGTACTTC. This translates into CASRYSGTSGRQETQYF.

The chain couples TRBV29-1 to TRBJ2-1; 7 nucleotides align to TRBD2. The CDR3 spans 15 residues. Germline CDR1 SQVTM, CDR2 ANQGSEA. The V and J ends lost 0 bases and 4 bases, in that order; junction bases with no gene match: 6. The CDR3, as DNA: TGCAGCGTTGAAGATCGCGGCGGGAGTTACAATGAGCAGTTCTTC. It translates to CSVEDRGGSYNEQFF.

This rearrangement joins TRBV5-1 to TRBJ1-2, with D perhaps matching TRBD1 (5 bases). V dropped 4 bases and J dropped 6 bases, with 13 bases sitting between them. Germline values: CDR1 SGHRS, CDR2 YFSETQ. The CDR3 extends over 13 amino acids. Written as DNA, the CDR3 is TGCGCCAGCAGCCCCATCGCAGGGCATGGCTACACCTTC. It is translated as CASSPIAGHGYTF.

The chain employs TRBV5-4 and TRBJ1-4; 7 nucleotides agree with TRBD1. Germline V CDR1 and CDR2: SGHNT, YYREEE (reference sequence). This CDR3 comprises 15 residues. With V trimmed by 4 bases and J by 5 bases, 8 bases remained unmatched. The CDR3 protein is CASSPSTGRNEKLFF. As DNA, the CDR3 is TGTGCCAGCAGCCCATCGACAGGGCGGAATGAAAAACTGTTTTTT.

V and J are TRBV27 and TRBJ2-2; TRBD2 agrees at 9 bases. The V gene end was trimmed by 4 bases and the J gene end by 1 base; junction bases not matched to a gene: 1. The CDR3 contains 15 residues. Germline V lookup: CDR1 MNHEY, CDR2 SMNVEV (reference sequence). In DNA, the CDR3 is TGTGCCAGCAGTTCGACTAGCGGGAACACCGGGGAGCTGTTTTTT. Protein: CASSSTSGNTGELFF.

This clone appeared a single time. The CDR3 bases are TGCGCCAGCAGCCAACAGGAACTAGCCGAGACCCAGTACTTC. Translating it yields CASSQQELAETQYF. This chain uses TRBV4-1 with TRBJ2-5; tentative D call: TRBD2 (6 bases). Germline values: CDR1 MGHRA, CDR2 YSYEKL. CDR3 size: 14 residues. V was pared by 2 bases and J by 5 bases, with 12 bases between.

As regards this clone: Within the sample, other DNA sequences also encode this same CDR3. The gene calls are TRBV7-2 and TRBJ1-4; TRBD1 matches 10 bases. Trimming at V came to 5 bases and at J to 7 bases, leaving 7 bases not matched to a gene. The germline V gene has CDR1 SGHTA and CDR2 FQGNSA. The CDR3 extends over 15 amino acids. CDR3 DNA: TGTGCCAGCAGCCAAAGACAGGGGGCGCGTGAAAAACTGTTTTTT. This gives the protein CASSQRQGAREKLFF. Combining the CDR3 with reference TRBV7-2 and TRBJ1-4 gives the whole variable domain GAGVSQSPSNKVTEKGKDVELRCDPISGHTALYWYRQSLGQGLEFLIYFQGNSAPDKSGLPSDRFSAERTGGSVSTLTIQRTQQEDSAVYLCASSQRQGAREKLFFGSGTQLSVL.

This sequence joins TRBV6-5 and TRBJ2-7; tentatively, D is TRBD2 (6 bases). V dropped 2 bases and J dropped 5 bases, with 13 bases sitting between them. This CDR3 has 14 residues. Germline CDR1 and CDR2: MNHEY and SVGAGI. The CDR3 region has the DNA TGTGCCAGCAGTTACAGGATTTGGGGGGACGAGCAGTACTTC. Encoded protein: CASSYRIWGDEQYF.

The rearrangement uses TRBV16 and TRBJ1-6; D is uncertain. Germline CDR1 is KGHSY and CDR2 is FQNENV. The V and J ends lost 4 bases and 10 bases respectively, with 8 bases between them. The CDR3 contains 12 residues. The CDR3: CASSPQASPLHF. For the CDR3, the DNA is TGTGCCAGCAGCCCGCAGGCCTCACCCCTCCACTTT.

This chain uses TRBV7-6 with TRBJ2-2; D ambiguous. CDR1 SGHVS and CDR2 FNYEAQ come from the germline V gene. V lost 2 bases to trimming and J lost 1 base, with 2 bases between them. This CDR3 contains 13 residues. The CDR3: CASSLRNTGELFF. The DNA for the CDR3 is TGTGCCAGCAGCTTACGGAACACCGGGGAGCTGTTTTTT.

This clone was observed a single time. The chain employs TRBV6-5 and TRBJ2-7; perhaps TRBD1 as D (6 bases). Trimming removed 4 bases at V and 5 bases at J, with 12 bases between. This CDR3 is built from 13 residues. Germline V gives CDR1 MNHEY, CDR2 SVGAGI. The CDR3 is CASSSTSGDEQYF. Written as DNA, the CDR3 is TGTGCCAGCAGTTCGACCTCAGGGGACGAGCAGTACTTC.

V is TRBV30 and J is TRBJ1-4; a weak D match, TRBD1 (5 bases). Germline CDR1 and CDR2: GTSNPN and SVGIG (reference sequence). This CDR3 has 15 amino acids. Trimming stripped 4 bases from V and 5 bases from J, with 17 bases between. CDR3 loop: CAWTPWGTENEKLFF. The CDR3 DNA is TGTGCCTGGACCCCTTGGGGGACTGAGAATGAAAAACTGTTTTTT. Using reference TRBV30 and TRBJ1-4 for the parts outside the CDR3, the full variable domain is SQTIHQWPATLVQPVGSPLSLECTVEGTSNPNLYWYRQAAGRGLQLLFYSVGIGQISSEVPQNLSASRPQDRQFILSSKKLLLSDSGFYLCAWTPWGTENEKLFFGSGTQLSVL.

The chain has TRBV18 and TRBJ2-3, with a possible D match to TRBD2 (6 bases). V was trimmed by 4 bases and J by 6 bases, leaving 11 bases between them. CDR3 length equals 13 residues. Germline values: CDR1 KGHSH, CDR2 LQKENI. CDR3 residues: CASSLGTEDTQYF. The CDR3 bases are TGTGCCAGCTCACTAGGGACTGAGGATACGCAGTATTTT.

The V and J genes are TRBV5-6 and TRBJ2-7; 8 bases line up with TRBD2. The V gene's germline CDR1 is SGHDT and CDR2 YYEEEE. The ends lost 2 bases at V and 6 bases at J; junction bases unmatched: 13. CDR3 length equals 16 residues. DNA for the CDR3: TGTGCCAGCAGCTTAAGAAGCGGGAGTGGGTTGGGCGAGCAGTACTTC. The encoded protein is CASSLRSGSGLGEQYF.

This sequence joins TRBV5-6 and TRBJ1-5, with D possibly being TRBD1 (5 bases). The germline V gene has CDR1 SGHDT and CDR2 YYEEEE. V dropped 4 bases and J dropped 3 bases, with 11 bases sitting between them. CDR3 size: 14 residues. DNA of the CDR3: TGTGCCAGCAGCCGCAGGGATACCAATCAGCCCCAGCATTTT. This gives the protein CASSRRDTNQPQHF.

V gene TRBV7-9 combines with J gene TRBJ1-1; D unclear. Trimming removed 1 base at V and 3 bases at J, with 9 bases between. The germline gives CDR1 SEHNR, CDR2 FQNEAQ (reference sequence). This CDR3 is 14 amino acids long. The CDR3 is CASSLGQEDTEAFF. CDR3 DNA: TGTGCCAGCAGCTTAGGGCAGGAAGACACTGAAGCTTTCTTT.

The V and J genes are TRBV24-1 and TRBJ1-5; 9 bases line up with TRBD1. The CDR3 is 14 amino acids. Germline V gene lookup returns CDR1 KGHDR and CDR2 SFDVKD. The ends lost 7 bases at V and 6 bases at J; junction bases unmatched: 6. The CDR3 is CATSGTGIGQPQHF. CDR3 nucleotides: TGTGCCACCAGCGGGACAGGGATCGGTCAGCCCCAGCATTTT.

In DNA, the CDR3 is TGTGCCAGCAGTTCGACAGGCGGGTATAATTCACCCCTCCACTTT. Residues: CASSSTGGYNSPLHF. V usage is TRBV6-5 and J usage is TRBJ1-6; weak D call: TRBD1 (6 bases). V lost 4 bases and J lost 4, with 11 bases in between. CDR1 and CDR2 (germline): MNHEY, SVGAGI. CDR3 length: 15 amino acids.

The CDR3 bases are TGTGCCAGCAGCCCCGTAGCGGGGGGCCTCTACAATGAGCAGTTCTTC. This sequence encodes CASSPVAGGLYNEQFF. The chain has TRBV9 and TRBJ2-1; TRBD2 aligns across 10 bases. V lost 4 bases and J lost 3; bases outside the gene matches: 7. The germline gives CDR1 SGDLS, CDR2 YYNGEE. The CDR3 runs 16 residues.

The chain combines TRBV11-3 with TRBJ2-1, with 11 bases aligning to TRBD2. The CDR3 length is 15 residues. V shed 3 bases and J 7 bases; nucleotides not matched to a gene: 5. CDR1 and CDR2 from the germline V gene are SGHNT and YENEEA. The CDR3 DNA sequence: TGTGCCAGCAGCTTTGGGCTAGCGGGAGGAAATGAGCAGTTCTTC. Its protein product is CASSFGLAGGNEQFF.

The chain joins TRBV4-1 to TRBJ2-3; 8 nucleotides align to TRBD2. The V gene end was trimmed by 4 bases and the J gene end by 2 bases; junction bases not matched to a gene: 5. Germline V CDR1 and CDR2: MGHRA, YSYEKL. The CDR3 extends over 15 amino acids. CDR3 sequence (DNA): TGCGCCAGCAGCCCCGGGACTAGTCCCACAGATACGCAGTATTTT. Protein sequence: CASSPGTSPTDTQYF.

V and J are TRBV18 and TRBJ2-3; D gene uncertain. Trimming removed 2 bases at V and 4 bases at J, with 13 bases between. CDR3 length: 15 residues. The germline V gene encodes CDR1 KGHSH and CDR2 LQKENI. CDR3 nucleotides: TGTGCCAGCTCACCAAAATTTCCTGAGGCAGATACGCAGTATTTT. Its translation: CASSPKFPEADTQYF. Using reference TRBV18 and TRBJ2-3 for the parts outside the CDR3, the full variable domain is NAGVMQNPRHLVRRRGQEARLRCSPMKGHSHVYWYRQLPEEGLKFMVYLQKENIIDESGMPKERFSAEFPKEGPSILRIQQVVRGDSAAYFCASSPKFPEADTQYFGPGTRLTVL.

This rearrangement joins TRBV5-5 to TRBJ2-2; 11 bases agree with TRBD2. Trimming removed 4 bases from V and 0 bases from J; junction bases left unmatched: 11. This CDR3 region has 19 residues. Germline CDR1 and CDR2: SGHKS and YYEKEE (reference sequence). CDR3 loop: CASSPTSGGARANTGELFF. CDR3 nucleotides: TGTGCCAGCAGCCCTACTAGCGGGGGAGCCCGTGCGAACACCGGGGAGCTGTTTTTT.

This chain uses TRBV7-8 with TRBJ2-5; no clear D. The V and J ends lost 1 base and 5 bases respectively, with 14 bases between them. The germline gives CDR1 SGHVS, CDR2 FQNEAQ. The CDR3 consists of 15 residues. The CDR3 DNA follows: TGTGCCAGCAGCTTAGTAACGGCTAGTTTTGAGACCCAGTACTTC. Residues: CASSLVTASFETQYF. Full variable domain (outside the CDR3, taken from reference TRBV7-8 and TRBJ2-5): GAGVSQSPRYKVAKRGQDVALRCDPISGHVSLFWYQQALGQGPEFLTYFQNEAQLDKSGLPSDRFFAERPEGSVSTLKIQRTQQEDSAVYLCASSLVTASFETQYFGPGTRLLVL.

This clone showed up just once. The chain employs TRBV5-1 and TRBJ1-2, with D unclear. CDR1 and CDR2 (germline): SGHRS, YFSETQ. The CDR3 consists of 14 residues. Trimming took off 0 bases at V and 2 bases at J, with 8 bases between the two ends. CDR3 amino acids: CASSLGTANYGYTF. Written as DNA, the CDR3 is TGCGCCAGCAGCTTGGGAACAGCAAACTATGGCTACACCTTC.

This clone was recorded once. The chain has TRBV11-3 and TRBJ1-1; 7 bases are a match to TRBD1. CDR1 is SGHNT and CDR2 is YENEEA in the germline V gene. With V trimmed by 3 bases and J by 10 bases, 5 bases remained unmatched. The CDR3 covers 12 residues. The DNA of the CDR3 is TGTGCCAGCAGCTTCCCCCCAGGGGGAGCTTTCTTT. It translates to CASSFPPGGAFF.

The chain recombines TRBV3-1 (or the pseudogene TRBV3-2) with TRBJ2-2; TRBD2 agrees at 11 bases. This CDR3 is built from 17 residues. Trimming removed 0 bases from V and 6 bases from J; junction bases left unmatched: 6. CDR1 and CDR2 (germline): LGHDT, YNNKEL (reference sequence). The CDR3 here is CASSQDALAGAPGELFF. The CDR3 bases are TGTGCCAGCAGCCAAGACGCACTAGCGGGAGCTCCCGGGGAGCTGTTTTTT.

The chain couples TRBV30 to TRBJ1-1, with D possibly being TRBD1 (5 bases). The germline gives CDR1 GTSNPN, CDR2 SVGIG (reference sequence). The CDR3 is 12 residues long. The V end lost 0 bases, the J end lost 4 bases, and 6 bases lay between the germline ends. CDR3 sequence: CAWSVQATEAFF. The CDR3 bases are TGTGCCTGGAGTGTACAGGCCACTGAAGCTTTCTTT.

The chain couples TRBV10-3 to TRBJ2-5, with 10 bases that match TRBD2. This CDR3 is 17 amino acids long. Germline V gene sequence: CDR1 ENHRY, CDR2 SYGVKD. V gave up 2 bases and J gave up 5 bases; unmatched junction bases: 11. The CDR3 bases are TGTGCCATCAGTGAGGGGGTGCAGCGGGAGGGCCGGGAGACCCAGTACTTC. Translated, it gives CAISEGVQREGRETQYF.